The subject of this entry is one T cell receptor (beta chain). The clone's antigen remains unknown. Base quality data are lacking; no much larger clone is found one base away. This sample is drawn from a study of blood T cells in healthy people across ages (dated by TCRdb to about 2015). At the level of the whole study: Template switching captured roughly one uniquely barcoded TCR beta cDNA molecule per two T cells in model experiments. Using deep sequencing normalized with unique cDNA molecular identifiers, the study measured how TCR beta repertoire diversity changes with age. Four age groups were formed from the donors: young (average about 15 years), middle-aged (roughly 38), aged (around 68) and long-lived (82). For two donors (one aged 18 to 29 and one aged 80 or older), the study analyzed two additional independent replicas of 1 million unique cDNA reads from the same blood draw.

The donors were roughly 38 Caucasian individuals from Russia, aged roughly 6 to 90 years, who were systemically healthy. Each donor gave around 9.9 milliliters of peripheral blood, collected into EDTA-treated Vacutainer tubes. Ficoll-Paque density-gradient centrifugation was used to isolate PBMCs, with at least 6.5 million obtained per sample. Trizol reagent was used to extract total RNA from PBMCs, with at least 6 micrograms per sample. Naive CD45RAhigh/CD27high T cell percentages were measured by flow cytometry on a PBMC aliquot from every donor. Results and caveats for the whole study, not just this receptor: Because the CMV infection status of the donors was unknown, age-related changes in expanded clonotypes may potentially have been confounded. Estimates of total diversity based on one million sequenced T cells were considered lower bounds and underestimates. Bulk unsorted PBMC profiling prevented conclusive comparison of naive and antigen-experienced compartments. There was a strong correlation between observed TCR beta diversity and the percentage of naive T cells measured by flow cytometry. Compared with the aged group, the long-lived group had more naive CD4+ T cells, fewer expanded clones and increased TCR diversity, a pattern suggesting age selection. As age increased, observed TCR beta diversity per million T cells dropped in a roughly linear way, and a significant reduction was already evident by age about 36.

The CDR3, from cysteine to phenylalanine, totals 14 residues. Only CDR3 DNA is held: 42 bases, read in frame from base 1. The V end gives up 3 bases and the J end 4 bases, leaving 7 bases in the junction not matched to a gene. The germline V gene provides CDR1 SGHRS and CDR2 YFSETQ. Libraries were built with 5' RACE. Data came from an Illumina HiSeq 2500. The second PCR ran for about 6 to 12 cycles and used a J-beta primer mix along with a sample-barcoded 5' primer. A unique molecular identifier was introduced onto each TCR beta cDNA molecule by a template-switch 5' adaptor carrying 12 random nucleotides. Each sample yielded at least 3 million CDR3-containing paired-end reads. The Mint cDNA synthesis kit, primed by a TRBC-specific oligonucleotide, was used to synthesize first-strand cDNA from all RNA. After uracil-DNA glycosylase treatment, a first 18-cycle PCR used universal primers M1SS and BC2_uni_R on all cDNA. As for how the authors treated the data: Normalization of each sample was performed by random selection of 1 million high-quality reads, each carrying a distinct molecular identifier. Reads with shared molecular identifiers were discarded instead of being binned into consensus sequences. CDR3 identification, clonotype clustering and error correction used MiTCR with a Q25 quality threshold and the strictest error-elimination algorithm. A nonparametric unseen species model with Euler transformation was used to estimate a lower bound on total TCR beta diversity. The raw public reads went through TCRdb reprocessing: fastp at Q25, MiXCR clone calling, in-frame beta chains kept. Entries that share a CDR3 protein sequence are merged under the most common genes and DNA. TCRdb, not the authors, supplied the V and J calls. In all, the sample holds 450,000 to 600,000 distinct CDR3 sequences, and around 27% of those were seen once. The top ten clonotypes cover under 4.5% of the sample.

The same sample was also used in a study of T cells of mothers and their children. Per that second paper: Nine systemically healthy Caucasian individuals served as donors, namely three mothers together with their six children. cDNA synthesis consumed the entire amount of extracted RNA, loaded at 1.5 ug RNA in each 15 ul reaction. Sample barcodes and 2-4 random nucleotides were added via the M1S primer in the second PCR. Over 10 million TCR beta CDR3 reads came from each mother, compared with around 3 million reads from each child. Thymic selection shapes the output of TCR recombination in a similar way in related and unrelated pairs, and inherited differences have a minor effect. Related mother-child pairs always showed normalized repertoire overlap that was slightly higher than in unrelated mother-child pairs, though the difference was never significant. No persistent microchimeric T cell clones were found, with a detection sensitivity of roughly 99 clones per million clonotypes. Deep NGS was used in the study to compare the TCR beta repertoires of mothers and children and to look for features that separate related mother-child pairs from unrelated individuals. The mean age was roughly 40 +/- 4 years for the mothers and roughly 11 +/- 4 years for the children. After adapter ligation with NEBNext reagents, the libraries were sequenced on Illumina HiSeq 2000 with 100+100 nt paired-end reads. To avoid cross-contamination, the mother libraries and the child libraries were prepared a month apart and sequenced in separate runs. Each donor had between 500,000 and 2,000,000 distinct TCR beta clonotypes identified. Naive TCR beta clonotypes were estimated from low-frequency clonotypes matched to each donor's FACS-determined naive share, without sorting.

The chain is made from TRBV5-1 and TRBJ2-7; a stretch of 7 junction bases matches TRBD1. This TCR was sampled from a boy between 2 and 10 years old in good health. Specimen: blood. The CDR3 has the sequence CASSSQGSTYEQYF. The DNA sequence reads TGCGCCAGCAGCTCACAGGGGAGTACTTACGAGCAGTACTTC.